What follows are 6 T cell receptor beta chains derived from one specimen sequenced in a study of blood T cell repertoires in COVID-19 (TCRdb year 2020). Library preparation used the immunoSEQ multiplex PCR assay. TCRdb stores this immuneACCESS table with in-frame sequences only. Part of the clones is absent; in the studies checked, under half of the shortfall reflects unresolved V genes, and no reason is known for the rest. The table for this sample lists 200,000 to 250,000 clones; around 88% of them were counted only once. Of the sample, roughly 14% falls within the top ten clones. Material for sequencing was PBMCs or T cells enriched from blood (not recorded which). The receptors stem from a woman aged 45-65 years with acute COVID-19.

The chain joins TRBV18 to TRBJ2-7, with TRBD1 as a possible D gene (7 bases). Germline-derived CDR1 and CDR2 are KGHSH and LQKENI. Trimming took 3 bases from V and 6 from J, leaving 9 bases between them. CDR3 length: 12 residues. Written as DNA, the CDR3 is TGTGCCAGCTCACCCCAGGGGGGCGAGCAGTACTTC. Protein product: CASSPQGGEQYF.

The chain links TRBV28 to TRBJ1-6; 9 bases are shared with TRBD1. The V gene end was trimmed by 5 bases and the J gene end by 9 bases; junction bases not matched to a gene: 5. CDR1 is MDHEN and CDR2 is SYDVKM in the germline V gene. The CDR3 covers 14 residues. Here the CDR3 DNA reads TGTGCCAGCAGTCCGGACAGGGGTGTTTCACCCCTCCACTTT. Its protein is CASSPDRGVSPLHF.

The chain employs TRBV4-2 and TRBJ2-1; 11 bases fit TRBD2. Germline loops: CDR1 LGHNA, CDR2 YNFKEQ. This CDR3 is built from 21 residues. J gave up 0 bases and V 0 bases, and 13 bases lay outside the gene matches. The CDR3 protein is CASSQDPGLADPDSSYNEQFF. CDR3 nucleotides: TGTGCCAGCAGCCAAGACCCGGGACTAGCGGACCCAGATAGCTCCTACAATGAGCAGTTCTTC.

The chain recombines TRBV19 with TRBJ1-5; 7 bases are shared with TRBD1. The CDR3 spans 16 residues. The germline CDR1 and CDR2 sequences are LNHDA and SQIVND (reference sequence). With V trimmed by 6 bases and J by 0 bases, 8 bases remained unmatched. CDR3 DNA sequence: TGTGCCAGTAGCATCACAGGGGATTATAGCAATCAGCCCCAGCATTTT. Its protein is CASSITGDYSNQPQHF.

The rearrangement uses TRBV5-1 and TRBJ1-1, with 7 bases aligning to TRBD1. The CDR3 covers 18 residues. Trimming removed 0 bases from V and 2 bases from J; junction bases left unmatched: 13. The germline V gene encodes CDR1 SGHRS and CDR2 YFSETQ. This CDR3 is CASSLGGSTGQPNTEAFF. The DNA of the CDR3 is TGCGCCAGCAGCTTGGGGGGCTCTACGGGACAGCCTAACACTGAAGCTTTCTTT.

The chain joins TRBV7-2 to TRBJ2-7, with a weak D call TRBD2 (6 bases). Germline V gene lookup returns CDR1 SGHTA and CDR2 FQGNSA. Trimming stripped 8 bases from V and 6 bases from J, with 17 bases between. This CDR3 has 13 residues. CDR3 protein: CASSQGRESEQYF. DNA for the CDR3: TGTGCCAGCTCGCAGGGTCGGGAGAGCGAGCAGTACTTC.